This T cell receptor beta chain was identified during a study of control samples from healthy donors and cancer patients. This table comes from immunoSEQ multiplex PCR, and its TCRdb copy is limited to in-frame clones, with some not included. The sample holds 98,000 or so clones, 82% seen once. J gave up 4 bases and V 0 bases, and 7 bases lay outside the gene matches. The germline CDR1 and CDR2 sequences are SGHVS and FNYEAQ. The CDR3 contains 16 residues. J is TRBJ2-5 and V is TRBV7-6; 8 nucleotides match TRBD1. The sequenced sample consisted of blood. The clonotype originates from a man between 18 and 29 years old in good health. The CDR3, as DNA: TGTGCCAGCAGCTTAGCCAGACCGGGACAGGCAGAGACCCAGTACTTC. Translating gives CASSLARPGQAETQYF.